Described below is a single T cell receptor (beta chain) sequence and its context. The antigen is undetermined. This specimen belongs to a study of sequential checkpoint blockade in melanoma. At the level of the study: After nivolumab or ipilimumab alone, 20 to 25 patients had week-13 rebiopsies. Findings and caveats of the study: Rising tumor T-cell fraction and clonality meant about 30 times likelier benefit.

Treatment: randomized to nivolumab then ipilimumab (arm A) or the reverse (arm B). Libraries were prepared by immunoSEQ multiplex PCR; TCRdb keeps only in-frame clonotypes and omits some of them. The table shows under 5,500 clones, with about 31% occurring only once. CDR1 GTSNPN and CDR2 SVGIG come from the germline V gene (reference sequence). The V segment lost 8 bases and the J segment 2 bases; nucleotides outside the gene matches: 5. The CDR3 covers 12 residues. The sequence came from a human donor with melanoma. This chain uses TRBV30 with TRBJ2-7, with 8 bases lining up with TRBD2. The sequencing here drew on tumor tissue (inferred from file names), taken from a patient given nivolumab and ipilimumab in sequence. The CDR3 DNA sequence: TGTGCCCTCGACGGGGGGGCCTACGAGCAGTACTTC. It yields the protein CALDGGAYEQYF.